The 24 T cell receptor beta chains given below trace back to one sample, sequenced in a study of response to subunit inactivated influenza vaccine. TCRdb re-derived calls from the RT-PCR reads in MiXCR, one entry per CDR3 protein. In the table there are approximately 530,000 distinct CDR3 sequences, approximately 6.9% of which are singletons. Sequencing was performed on PBMCs from blood, taken less than 25 months after vaccination. The receptor set was obtained from a man between 50 and 75 years old who received an inactivated influenza vaccine.

A few counts support this clonotype. The chain is built from TRBV6-1 and TRBJ1-5; no clear D gene. Between the trimmed V and J ends, which lost 1 base and 2 bases, there was a span of 9 bases. This CDR3 has 15 amino acids. Germline values: CDR1 MNHNS, CDR2 SASEGT. CDR3 bases: TGTGCCAGCAGTGAAGGGGGAATGGGCAATCAGCCCCAGCATTTT. It specifies CASSEGGMGNQPQHF.

This clonotype was counted many times. V is TRBV15 and J is TRBJ1-1; no reliable D call. The CDR3 is 13 amino acids. In germline, CDR1 is LNHNV, CDR2 YYDKDF (reference sequence). Trimming stripped 0 bases from V and 10 bases from J, with 12 bases between. The CDR3 sequence is CATSRDLVPAAFF. The CDR3 region has the DNA TGTGCCACCAGCAGAGATCTCGTACCGGCAGCTTTCTTT.

This clonotype was observed a handful of times. The chain is built from TRBV27 and TRBJ2-2; D assignment may be TRBD1 or TRBD2 (6 bases each). CDR1 and CDR2 (germline): MNHEY, SMNVEV (reference sequence). The CDR3 sequence is 16 residues long. V was cut by 2 bases and J by 5 bases, with 15 bases left in between. The CDR3: CASSLVGGAGTGELFF. The CDR3 DNA follows: TGTGCCAGCAGTTTAGTGGGGGGCGCGGGGACCGGGGAGCTGTTTTTT.

This clonotype showed up just a few times. The V gene is TRBV7-2, the J gene TRBJ2-1, with D maybe TRBD2 (6 bases). Germline CDR1 and CDR2: SGHTA and FQGNSA. This CDR3 has 16 residues. Trimming stripped 3 bases from V and 6 bases from J, with 18 bases between. Here the CDR3 reads CASSFGAGLRFNEQFF. The CDR3 DNA is TGTGCCAGCAGCTTTGGTGCGGGACTCCGATTCAATGAGCAGTTCTTC.

This clonotype was observed a few times. CDR3 nucleotide sequence: TGTGCCAGCAGCTCCCCCCGGACAGGGCCCACTGAAGCTTTCTTT. It encodes CASSSPRTGPTEAFF. V and J are TRBV5-5 and TRBJ1-1; 8 nucleotides match TRBD1. CDR3 length: 15 residues. Losses at the gene ends were 3 bases for V and 4 bases for J; bases not matched to a gene: 8. CDR1 is SGHKS, CDR2 YYEKEE, per germline (reference sequence).

This clonotype has a handful of counts. CDR3 protein: CASSRGAGWNTDTQYF. The DNA for the CDR3 is TGTGCCAGCAGCCGAGGGGCAGGGTGGAACACAGATACGCAGTATTTT. The chain has TRBV5-5 and TRBJ2-3, with D tentatively TRBD1 or TRBD2 (5 bases each). Trimming removed 4 bases from V and 2 bases from J, with 17 bases in between. The germline V gene has CDR1 SGHKS and CDR2 YYEKEE (reference sequence). The CDR3 has 16 amino acids.

The chain links TRBV20-1 to TRBJ2-7; D gene unclear. Germline CDR1 reads DFQATT; CDR2 reads SNEGSKA (reference sequence). The CDR3 is 13 residues long. The V end lost 5 bases, the J end lost 2 bases, and 13 bases lay between the germline ends. The CDR3 nucleotides read TGCAGTGCTGCGGACGGTACAACCTACGAGCAGTACTTC. Protein: CSAADGTTYEQYF.

This clonotype occurred a few times. The rearrangement joins TRBV6-1 to TRBJ2-3; 8 bases align to TRBD2. The CDR3 is 17 amino acids. In germline, CDR1 is MNHNS, CDR2 SASEGT. V lost 5 bases and J lost 1; bases outside the gene matches: 11. CDR3 region: CASSRGRGSGGTDTQYF. DNA of the CDR3: TGTGCCAGCAGTAGAGGACGGGGTAGCGGGGGCACAGATACGCAGTATTTT.

This clonotype was picked up many times. The chain couples TRBV6-5 to TRBJ2-1; D not resolved. The CDR3 loop spans 14 amino acids. Between the trimmed V and J ends, which lost 6 bases and 6 bases, there was a span of 15 bases. The germline V gene has CDR1 MNHEY and CDR2 SVGAGI. The DNA of the CDR3 is TGTGCCAGCAGGTCCTCGAGAGGATTCAATGAGCAGTTCTTC. It translates to CASRSSRGFNEQFF.

The table lists this clonotype with many counts. V and J are TRBV18 and TRBJ2-4, with a weak D call TRBD2 (6 bases). Trimming took off 3 bases at V and 3 bases at J, with 15 bases between the two ends. Germline CDR1 reads KGHSH; CDR2 reads LQKENI. This CDR3 region has 16 residues. CDR3 DNA: TGTGCCAGCTCACCGGGCGGGGATCCGGGCAAAAACATTCAGTACTTC. Amino acids: CASSPGGDPGKNIQYF.

The gene calls are TRBV18 and TRBJ2-1; 7 nucleotides line up with TRBD2. The CDR3 covers 14 residues. Trimming at V came to 3 bases and at J to 3 bases, leaving 2 bases not matched to a gene. Germline CDR1 and CDR2: KGHSH and LQKENI. Here the CDR3 DNA reads TGTGCCAGCTCACCCTGGGACTACTACAATGAGCAGTTCTTC. It specifies CASSPWDYYNEQFF.

This clonotype was counted only a few times. The chain couples TRBV4-1 to TRBJ1-1; D remains ambiguous. This CDR3 has 14 amino acids. The germline V gene encodes CDR1 MGHRA and CDR2 YSYEKL. The ends were cut back, 0 bases at V and 6 bases at J, with 11 bases in the middle. The DNA of the CDR3 is TGCGCCAGCAGCCAAGAAGCAGCCAGACCTGAAGCTTTCTTT. Amino acids: CASSQEAARPEAFF.

This clonotype was seen only a few times. V and J are TRBV12-3 or TRBV12-4 and TRBJ2-2; D remains ambiguous. This CDR3 region has 13 residues. Trimming removed 5 bases from V and 5 bases from J, with 9 bases in between. The CDR3 coding sequence is TGTGCCAGCAGTCTCCGAATAACCGGGGAGCTGTTTTTT. Protein product: CASSLRITGELFF.

The sample holds many counts of this clonotype. This chain connects TRBV29-1 to TRBJ2-3, with D perhaps matching TRBD2 (5 bases). CDR1 is SQVTM and CDR2 is ANQGSEA in the germline V gene. V was cut by 2 bases and J by 4 bases, with 13 bases left in between. The CDR3 is 14 residues long. Written as DNA, the CDR3 is TGCAGCGTTGAAAAACTAGTTGGGGCAGATACGCAGTATTTT. Translated: CSVEKLVGADTQYF.

This clonotype was seen only a few times. This chain's CDR3 is CASSSGTRTSGSKNIQYF. The DNA of the CDR3 is TGTGCCAGCAGCTCCGGAACGCGGACTAGCGGGTCCAAAAACATTCAGTACTTC. This chain uses TRBV11-2 with TRBJ2-4; 11 bases match TRBD2. The CDR3 spans 18 residues. CDR1 and CDR2 (germline): SGHAT, FQNNGV. V shed 4 bases, J shed 2 bases, and the junction held 10 bases outside the gene matches.

The chain joins TRBV19 to TRBJ2-1; 7 bases map to TRBD2. The V gene's germline CDR1 is LNHDA and CDR2 SQIVND (reference sequence). The V and J ends lost 6 bases and 9 bases, in that order; junction bases with no gene match: 8. The CDR3 has 13 residues. The CDR3 is CASRISGGGEQFF. CDR3 DNA sequence: TGTGCCAGTAGAATCTCGGGGGGTGGTGAGCAGTTCTTC.

The rearrangement uses TRBV29-1 and TRBJ2-3; D may correspond to TRBD1 or TRBD2 (5 bases each). V dropped 4 bases and J dropped 4 bases, with 9 bases sitting between them. The V gene's germline CDR1 is SQVTM and CDR2 ANQGSEA. CDR3 length equals 12 residues. CDR3 nucleotides: TGCAGCGTTGGAGGGGCGGCAGATACGCAGTATTTT. Amino acids: CSVGGAADTQYF.

This chain joins TRBV30 and TRBJ2-3, with 8 bases identical to TRBD2. Per germline, CDR1 GTSNPN and CDR2 SVGIG (reference sequence). V shed 0 bases, J shed 4 bases, and the junction held 9 bases outside the gene matches. The CDR3 is 16 amino acids. CDR3 DNA: TGTGCCTGGAGTGTATTTTCCGGGGGGGCTTCAGATACGCAGTATTTT. Protein: CAWSVFSGGASDTQYF.

This clonotype was detected ten times or more. The chain carries TRBV27 and TRBJ2-7; TRBD2 aligns across 9 bases. Trimming took 2 bases from V and 3 from J; bases not matched to a gene: 2. CDR1 is MNHEY and CDR2 is SMNVEV in the germline V gene (reference sequence). CDR3 length: 14 amino acids. The CDR3 reads CASSLTSGRYEQYF. CDR3 in DNA: TGTGCCAGCAGTTTAACTAGCGGGCGCTACGAGCAGTACTTC.

As regards this clonotype: A much larger clone lies a single base off, so this may be a read error. The conserved phenylalanine or tryptophan normally closing the CDR3 is absent here, so this likely arose from a read error. The chain is built from TRBV28 and TRBJ2-3; D perhaps matches TRBD1 (6 bases). The CDR3 runs 14 residues. V was cut by 5 bases and J by 4 bases, with 13 bases left in between. CDR1 is MDHEN and CDR2 is SYDVKM in the germline V gene. The CDR3 protein is CASSPRAGADTQYS. Written as DNA, the CDR3 is TGTGCCAGCAGTCCCCGGGCAGGGGCAGATACGCAGTATTCT.

This clonotype came up a few times. CDR3 amino acids: CASSSDRNEQYF. In DNA form, the CDR3 reads TGTGCCAGCAGCTCGGACCGGAACGAGCAGTACTTC. The V and J genes are TRBV7-9 and TRBJ2-7; D call uncertain. The V and J ends lost 4 bases and 5 bases respectively, with 9 bases between them. This CDR3 region has 12 residues. The germline V gene encodes CDR1 SEHNR and CDR2 FQNEAQ (reference sequence).

The chain couples TRBV19 to TRBJ2-1; perhaps TRBD2 as D (5 bases). Trimming removed 4 bases from V and 6 bases from J, with 10 bases in between. CDR3 length: 13 residues. Germline-derived CDR1 and CDR2 are LNHDA and SQIVND (reference sequence). CDR3 residues: CASSSWESNEQFF. The CDR3, as DNA: TGTGCCAGTAGTAGTTGGGAGTCCAATGAGCAGTTCTTC.

J is TRBJ1-2 and V is TRBV28, with no clear D. This CDR3 is built from 14 residues. Germline V gene data show CDR1 as MDHEN and CDR2 as SYDVKM. The V gene lost 3 bases and the J gene lost 6 bases, with 14 bases spanning the gap. For the CDR3, the DNA is TGTGCCAGCAGTTTTAGGGTAGTGGGAGATGGCTACACCTTC. Its translation is CASSFRVVGDGYTF.

This clonotype has at least ten counts. V gene TRBV20-1 combines with J gene TRBJ2-7; D call uncertain. Looked up from germline, CDR1 is DFQATT and CDR2 is SNEGSKA (reference sequence). This CDR3 is built from 12 residues. Deletions cut 1 base from V and 6 bases from J, with 10 bases between. CDR3 sequence reads: CSARVVWGEQYF. DNA of the CDR3: TGCAGTGCTAGAGTTGTTTGGGGCGAGCAGTACTTC.